These 22 T cell receptor beta chains share one sample of origin, sequenced in a study of CD8 T cells in ankylosing spondylitis (dated by TCRdb to about 2017). Overall study results and their limits: A TCR beta motif of several highly homologous amino acid variants appeared characteristic of blood from ankylosing spondylitis patients.

No antigen is known for these receptors. The library was obtained by 5' RACE. Sequencing took place on an Illumina HiSeq 2500. The public reads were quality trimmed at Q25 with fastp and then assembled into clones with MiXCR by TCRdb, keeping productive beta chains. Here each entry gathers all rows of one CDR3 protein and keeps the most common genes and DNA. The sample includes about 340,000 distinct CDR3 sequences, with less than 10% observed a single time. The ten largest clones add up to roughly 15% of the sample. Sample: blood, either unsorted or a sorted T cell fraction (not recorded which). The receptors were gathered from a male donor with ankylosing spondylitis.

This clonotype was seen a few times. The chain carries TRBV15 and TRBJ1-5; the D gene is possibly TRBD1 (6 bases). V dropped 0 bases and J dropped 4 bases, with 13 bases sitting between them. The CDR3 is 16 amino acids. Germline values: CDR1 LNHNV, CDR2 YYDKDF (reference sequence). The CDR3 DNA follows: TGTGCCACCAGCAGAGATAGGGGGTCGGGAAATCAGCCCCAGCATTTT. It specifies CATSRDRGSGNQPQHF. Full variable domain (remainder filled in from reference TRBV15 and TRBJ1-5): DAMVIQNPRYQVTQFGKPVTLSCSQTLNHNVMYWYQQKSSQAPKLLFHYYDKDFNNEADTPDNFQSRRPNTSFCFLDIRSPGLGDTAMYLCATSRDRGSGNQPQHFGDGTRLSIL.

A few counts support this clonotype. The V gene is TRBV5-1, the J gene TRBJ2-1; D gene uncertain. The germline V gene has CDR1 SGHRS and CDR2 YFSETQ. This CDR3 spans 15 amino acids. Trimming removed 0 bases at V and 10 bases at J, with 17 bases between. The CDR3 loop is CASSLDRAPKGEQFF. CDR3 sequence (DNA): TGCGCCAGCAGCTTGGACCGGGCCCCTAAAGGAGAGCAGTTCTTC.

This clonotype turned up a few times. This CDR3 reads CSGTASGNTEAFF. CDR3 nucleotides: TGCAGCGGTACAGCGAGCGGGAACACTGAAGCTTTCTTT. The genes are TRBV29-1 and TRBJ1-1; D not resolved. CDR1 and CDR2 (germline): SQVTM, ANQGSEA. This CDR3 is 13 amino acids long. Trimming pared 7 bases from V and 1 base from J, leaving 13 bases between.

This clonotype came up a few times. This rearrangement joins TRBV7-8 to TRBJ1-6, with D perhaps TRBD1 (6 bases). CDR3 length: 14 amino acids. The V end was cut by 4 bases, the J end by 9 bases, with 13 bases between. Germline assignment: CDR1 SGHVS and CDR2 FQNEAQ. The CDR3: CASSSGTSGSPLHF. CDR3 in DNA: TGTGCCAGCAGCTCCGGGACAAGCGGTTCACCCCTCCACTTT.

In this sample, this clonotype turned up many times. The rearrangement links TRBV6-1 to TRBJ1-5; D remains unclear. Between the trimmed V and J ends, which lost 4 bases and 3 bases, there was a span of 16 bases. Germline V CDR1 and CDR2: MNHNS, SASEGT. The length of the CDR3 is 16 residues. The CDR3 is CASSVQPGFDNQPQHF. In nucleotides, the CDR3 is TGTGCCAGCAGTGTCCAACCGGGGTTCGACAATCAGCCCCAGCATTTT.

The genes are TRBV25-1 and TRBJ2-1, with 13 bases lining up with TRBD2. The germline CDR1 and CDR2 sequences are MGHDK and SYGVNS. The CDR3 has 15 amino acids. The V and J ends lost 1 base and 6 bases, in that order; junction bases with no gene match: 0. CDR3 loop: CASSEWTSGSNEQFF. In DNA form, the CDR3 reads TGTGCCAGCAGTGAATGGACTAGCGGGAGCAATGAGCAGTTCTTC.

The sample holds many counts of this clonotype. V usage is TRBV11-3 and J usage is TRBJ2-3; TRBD2 matches 11 bases. This CDR3 is built from 16 residues. J gave up 6 bases and V 5 bases, and 10 bases lay outside the gene matches. Per the germline V gene, CDR1 is SGHNT and CDR2 is YENEEA. The CDR3 loop is CASSIIAGGPVDTQYF. CDR3 nucleotide sequence: TGTGCCAGCAGCATAATAGCGGGAGGGCCAGTGGATACGCAGTATTTT.

This clonotype was picked up a small number of times. The chain combines TRBV6-2 or TRBV6-3 with TRBJ2-4, with D unclear. The CDR3 loop spans 14 amino acids. Trimming removed 2 bases at V and 9 bases at J, with 14 bases between. Germline V lookup: CDR1 MNHEY, CDR2 SVGEGT. DNA for the CDR3: TGTGCCAGCAGTTACGATGGGCCGCCTGGCATTCAGTACTTC. Protein sequence: CASSYDGPPGIQYF.

This clonotype turned up a few times. This chain joins TRBV3-1 and TRBJ2-1; 7 nucleotides line up with TRBD2. The CDR3 consists of 17 residues. The germline gives CDR1 LGHDT, CDR2 YNNKEL (reference sequence). The trim removed 0 bases at V and 4 bases at J, leaving 9 bases unmatched. DNA of the CDR3: TGTGCCAGCAGCCAAGACACGACTAGCAGAAGATACAATGAGCAGTTCTTC. It specifies CASSQDTTSRRYNEQFF.

This sequence joins TRBV2 and TRBJ2-3; TRBD1 agrees at 9 bases. From germline, CDR1 is SNHLY and CDR2 FYNNEI. V lost 7 bases, J lost 4 bases, and 18 bases stayed unmatched. The CDR3 runs to 18 residues. The CDR3 loop is CASIPYPLGQGIADTQYF. DNA of the CDR3: TGTGCCAGCATTCCCTATCCTCTTGGACAGGGGATAGCAGATACGCAGTATTTT.

This clonotype showed up just a few times. The chain joins TRBV5-1 to TRBJ1-1, with a tentative D call TRBD1 (5 bases). This CDR3 is 15 amino acids long. The V gene's germline CDR1 is SGHRS and CDR2 YFSETQ. V was cut by 2 bases and J by 1 base, with 12 bases left in between. CDR3 region: CASSFNRYSNTEAFF. CDR3 nucleotides: TGCGCCAGCAGCTTCAACAGGTATTCGAACACTGAAGCTTTCTTT.

The sample holds many counts of this clonotype. The chain uses TRBV5-1 and TRBJ2-7; D is unresolved. The CDR3 is 13 residues long. V was cut by 5 bases and J by 0 bases, with 9 bases left in between. From germline, CDR1 is SGHRS and CDR2 YFSETQ. In DNA form, the CDR3 reads TGCGCCAGCAGGAGTGAGAGCTCCTACGAGCAGTACTTC. Translation gives CASRSESSYEQYF.

This clonotype came up a few times. CDR3 sequence: CSARVIGIQETQYF. DNA for the CDR3: TGCAGTGCTAGAGTAATTGGTATCCAAGAGACCCAGTACTTC. The chain combines TRBV20-1 with TRBJ2-5, with D hard to call. Trimming stripped 1 base from V and 1 base from J, with 10 bases between. Germline V gene lookup returns CDR1 DFQATT and CDR2 SNEGSKA (reference sequence). The CDR3 loop spans 14 amino acids.

The sample holds a few counts of this clonotype. The chain has TRBV4-1 and TRBJ1-6; no clear D. Trimming removed 4 bases at V and 0 bases at J, with 19 bases between. Germline CDR1 is MGHRA and CDR2 is YSYEKL. The CDR3 is made up of 19 amino acids. The CDR3 sequence: CASSLDGGVSSSYNSPLHF. The CDR3 DNA reads TGCGCCAGCAGCCTGGACGGCGGCGTCTCGAGCTCCTATAATTCACCCCTCCACTTT.

This clonotype was seen only a few times. The chain couples TRBV7-9 to TRBJ2-3, with TRBD2 identical over 13 bases. This CDR3 spans 16 amino acids. V shed 5 bases, J shed 4 bases, and the junction held 6 bases outside the gene matches. Germline loops: CDR1 SEHNR, CDR2 FQNEAQ (reference sequence). The CDR3 sequence: CASSPRTSGRADTQYF. The DNA of the CDR3 is TGTGCCAGCAGCCCAAGGACTAGCGGGAGAGCAGATACGCAGTATTTT.

This chain joins TRBV4-1 and TRBJ2-2; possible D gene TRBD2, 5 bases. V shed 2 bases and J shed 7 bases, with 14 bases lying between them. CDR3 length equals 15 residues. CDR1 and CDR2 (germline): MGHRA, YSYEKL. The CDR3 loop reads CASSQQASSGGELFF. The CDR3 DNA reads TGCGCCAGCAGCCAACAGGCTAGCTCGGGCGGGGAGCTGTTTTTT.

The sample holds many counts of this clonotype. The rearrangement links TRBV7-7 to TRBJ2-2, with D perhaps matching TRBD2 (5 bases). The CDR3 is made up of 14 amino acids. Trimming cost V 1 base and J 6 bases, with 9 bases left between them. Looked up from germline, CDR1 is SSHAT and CDR2 is FNYEAQ (reference sequence). CDR3 bases: TGTGCCAGCAGCTTAGACTTCGGGGCCGGGGAGCTGTTTTTT. It yields the protein CASSLDFGAGELFF.

This chain joins TRBV19 and TRBJ2-1; TRBD2 agrees at 13 bases. Germline-derived CDR1 and CDR2 are LNHDA and SQIVND (reference sequence). V was clipped by 4 bases and J by 6 bases; unmatched bases: 3. The CDR3 totals 15 residues. DNA for the CDR3: TGTGCCAGTAGTAATGGACTAGCGGGAGCCAATGAGCAGTTCTTC. This gives the protein CASSNGLAGANEQFF. The full variable domain, in which reference TRBV19 and TRBJ2-1 provide the parts outside the CDR3, is DGGITQSPKYLFRKEGQNVTLSCEQNLNHDAMYWYRQDPGQGLRLIYYSQIVNDFQKGDIAEGYSVSREKKESFPLTVTSAQKNPTAFYLCASSNGLAGANEQFFGPGTRLTVL.

V usage is TRBV2 and J usage is TRBJ2-1, with TRBD2 matching over 7 bases. From germline, CDR1 is SNHLY and CDR2 FYNNEI. The CDR3 is 18 residues long. V trimming: 3 bases; J trimming: 5 bases; junction bases outside the gene matches: 16. The DNA of the CDR3 is TGTGCCAGCAGTGATCCTACGGTTCTGGCGGGAGCGGACAATGAGCAGTTCTTC. This codes for CASSDPTVLAGADNEQFF.

The J gene is TRBJ1-4, the V gene TRBV25-1; D may be TRBD1 (5 bases). Trimming took 2 bases from V and 4 from J, leaving 11 bases between them. CDR3 length: 15 amino acids. From germline, CDR1 is MGHDK and CDR2 SYGVNS. For the CDR3, the DNA is TGTGCCAGCAGTGAACGAGACGACAGTAATGAAAAACTGTTTTTT. Amino acids: CASSERDDSNEKLFF. Full variable domain (remainder filled in from reference TRBV25-1 and TRBJ1-4): EADIYQTPRYLVIGTGKKITLECSQTMGHDKMYWYQQDPGMELHLIHYSYGVNSTEKGDLSSESTVSRIRTEHFPLTLESARPSHTSQYLCASSERDDSNEKLFFGSGTQLSVL.

This clonotype was detected only a few times. The chain carries TRBV10-3 and TRBJ2-7; D may be TRBD1 (6 bases). Trimming shortened V by 11 bases and J by 6 bases, and 32 bases separated the two germline ends. Germline CDR1 ENHRY, CDR2 SYGVKD. The CDR3 covers 17 residues. CDR3 in amino acids: CAHSRTGEGAQGGEQYF. CDR3 in DNA: TGTGCCCACTCGCGGACGGGTGAAGGAGCTCAAGGGGGCGAGCAGTACTTC.

This clonotype was picked up a small number of times. The junction differs from germline at one of its ends, possibly a read error. This CDR3 is CASSLVMVGGELFF. The CDR3 bases are TGTGCTAGCAGCTTAGTTATGGTCGGCGGGGAGCTGTTTTTT. This chain links TRBV7-7 with TRBJ2-2; D gene uncertain. CDR1 and CDR2 from the germline V gene are SSHAT and FNYEAQ (reference sequence). The CDR3 has 14 residues.